This T cell receptor (beta chain) was recorded in a study of cytomegalovirus exposure and HLA in healthy donors listed by TCRdb under 2017. As for the study more broadly: In an earlier analysis of 450 to 750 of the donors, around 290 Gb of sequence data and 100 million or so unique TCR beta sequences from roughly 200 million T cells were reported. About 300 gigabases of sequencing data and 80 million or so unique TCR sequences were included in an early release covering about 700 HLA-typed donors. The genetic ancestry cluster associated with self-reported Caucasian donors included about 81% of the roughly 400 genotyped donors. The aim of the study was to test whether cataloging public T cell receptors could identify signatures of past pathogen exposure. Using immunosequencing, the study profiled T cell repertoires from about 620 subjects and related those repertoires to cytomegalovirus serostatus. In addition to the first cohort of approximately 650 subjects, a separate validation cohort of 120 different subjects was used. High-throughput TCR immunosequencing, statistical association of individual TCRs with disease status, and machine learning were combined to predict cytomegalovirus infection status. A later analysis re-examined previously published TCR beta repertoires from hundreds of donors and added high-resolution HLA genotyping to investigate patterns of TCR occurrence. In the later analysis, no new phenotypic data were used to find candidate immune exposures; instead, reliance was placed on TCR beta sequences and their occurrence across donors. An earlier analysis of 450 to 750 of the donors used high-throughput TCR beta sequencing to judge whether each TCR beta V gene segment behaved as functional or pseudogenic. Donor age, sex, ethnicity and CMV serostatus were collected together with the repertoire data. A later genetic analysis took genome-wide SNP genotypes for about 55% of the 666 donors and used that subset as a discovery cohort. All discovery cohort repertoires had been generated on a single sequencing platform. Both class I and class II loci were covered by HLA typing, at four-digit resolution. Typing coverage differed by locus: A, B, C, DRB1 and DQB1 were typed in about 620-640 donors, DQA1 in 522, DPA1 in around 580, and DPB1 in 400 to 480. Several DR-DQ haplotypes were handled as single units for association and clustering, since linkage in the cohort was strong. Among some 400 genotyped donors of the cohort, an average of about 240,000 unique TCR beta nucleotide sequences were sequenced per donor, approximately 20% of them non-productive. The full study reports these points: Some IMGT-functional V segments, including TRBV6-2 and TRBV6-3, could not be told apart with the 87-base-pair reads, so those segments were excluded. A few of the identified cytomegalovirus-associated TCR beta chains were confirmed in vitro to be specific for cytomegalovirus antigens. Broadly in line with IMGT annotations, most TCR beta V segments showed up in productive rearrangements about 90% or about 30% of the time in an earlier analysis of several hundred of the donors. Specific HLA alleles were associated with about 17,000 TCR beta sequences at a false discovery rate of 0.05 in a later analysis. It was suggested by the authors that the approach could potentially be generalized to other disease states and immunological phenotypes. Only TCR beta chains were sequenced in this cohort, and the absence of alpha or paired-chain data limited detectable features. Most CMV-associated TCR beta chains appeared to be HLA-restricted in a later analysis, and the HLA associations seemed to be driven largely by CMV exposure. The only immune exposure information available for the cohort was CMV serostatus. According to a later analysis, parvovirus B19, influenza, CMV and Epstein-Barr virus appeared linked to several top co-occurrence clusters. A later genetic analysis reported fewer N-insertions in productive TCRs among donors in an Asian-associated ancestry cluster than the roughly 650-donor mean. Most TCR sequences were seen in very few donors, while some public TCRs were found in many individuals. In a later genetic analysis, a missense DCLRE1C variant was associated with V-gene and J-gene trimming of TCR beta chains, and the association was replicated in an independent cohort. A further reported finding was that TCR beta sequences accurately predicted the HLA-A and HLA-B alleles for most subjects in the first cohort. When HLA alleles, especially DR and DQ, strongly co-occurred, TCR associations were difficult to assign to individual alleles. Correlated functional status among segregating V segments might reflect linkage disequilibrium, but an unknown experimental factor could not be ruled out. HLA typing was unavailable for some donors at each locus, so association tests used only the typed subset. Compared with equally common non-associated chains, HLA-associated TCR beta chains in a later analysis were more clonally expanded and had lower generation probabilities. The study gave a list of 150 to 200 TCR beta chains associated with cytomegalovirus. Over 15 rarely observed V segments, including chromosome 9 orphons, were excluded from the earlier analysis of just under 600 of the donors because counts were too low. In a later analysis, TCR association rates were found to vary across HLA loci, with the most associated TCRs seen for DRB1 alleles and the fewest for HLA-C alleles. Presence/absence analyses assumed roughly uniform sequencing depth across donors, an assumption that may not hold. In both the original and validation cohorts, the classifier was reported to diagnose cytomegalovirus status with high specificity and sensitivity. A cluster of highly shared sequence variants was judged likely to represent a technical artifact of the sequencing pipeline.

The library was built by means of the immunoSEQ multiplex PCR assay. A mixture of 60 forward primers for TCR Vbeta segments and 13 reverse primers for TCR Jbeta segments was used in the multiplex PCR. The CDR3 region of rearranged TCR beta genes was amplified from genomic DNA by a multiplex PCR assay. On the Illumina HiSeq System, the amplified TCR beta libraries were sequenced as 87-base-pair reads. Per the source publication's procedure: A later analysis counted around 72 million unique TCR beta chains across the 670 or so repertoires, and 10 million to 11 million of these chains were shared by at least two donors. To remove PCR and sequencing errors, raw reads were error-corrected and collapsed into unique sequences using a nearest-neighbor algorithm that merged closely related sequences. To assign V, D and J gene segments, CDR3 sequences were aligned to IMGT reference sequences. For a sequence to be retained, a match of at least six nucleotides to both a V gene segment and a J gene segment was required. A rearrangement counted as productive if the CDR3 had no stop codons and remained in frame with V and J, and every other rearrangement counted as non-productive. Following IMGT convention, CDR3 was defined as the stretch from the second conserved V-encoded cysteine up to the conserved J-encoded phenylalanine. In an earlier analysis of 587 of the donors, sequences lacking an unambiguous match to a single V gene segment were excluded. An earlier analysis of around 600 of the donors classified V segments as functional when productive rearrangements were above 56.7% and as segregating when the standard deviation between donors was above 5%. To diagnose cytomegalovirus status from the catalog of TCR beta chain sequences, a statistical classification framework was built. V and J gene assignment, in a later analysis, came from comparing TCR nucleotide sequences with IMGT/GENE-DB human TR gene sequences. In a later analysis, CDR3 sequences and most-parsimonious VDJ recombination scenarios were assigned using the TCRdist pipeline. In a later analysis, each TCR beta chain was defined by its CDR3 amino acid sequence together with its V-gene family, and reads without a unique V-gene family were excluded. A later analysis removed 592 highly shared, low-generation-probability nucleotide sequences to deal with suspected cross-contamination and a sequencing artifact. In a later analysis, a clonal expansion index was calculated for each public chain from normalized within-repertoire ranks of inferred template counts. In a later analysis, generation probabilities were computed with a VDJ recombination model fitted to out-of-frame rearrangements, and the resulting probabilities were checked against IGoR. A later analysis scored TCR-TCR, TCR-HLA and TCR-CMV co-occurrence with hypergeometric tests, applying a repertoire-size bias correction to TCR pairs. To estimate false discovery rates, a later analysis permuted the HLA or CMV assignments 20 times. A later analysis grouped co-occurring TCRs with DBSCAN, adding TCRdist sequence similarity when clustering within HLA-allele-positive subsets. Co-occurrence clustering excluded repertoires with fewer than 30,000 or more than 120,000 public chains, plus five with anomalous nucleotide sharing. Entries here come from immuneACCESS through TCRdb and include only in-frame sequences with V and J called. Some clones fail to appear in such tables; in the studies checked, an unresolved V gene covers under half of the shortfall, and the cause of the remainder is unknown. For V, J and clone size, that table is used; D and trimming come from the DNA. The table for this sample shows approximately 45,000 clones. The ten most abundant clones make up 2% to 2.5% of the sample.

The CDR3 goes from the cysteine to the phenylalanine over 15 residues. Here the CDR3 DNA is all that survives: 45 bases in frame from base 1. According to the germline V gene (reference sequence), CDR1 reads SGHNT and CDR2 reads YYREEE. Trimming removed 1 base from V and 7 bases from J, leaving 15 bases between the germline ends. In total, roughly 710 healthy bone marrow donors made up the cohort. All cohort members were sampled while nominally healthy, although unrecorded immune exposures were likely present. The donor tested CMV seronegative, placing the donor among the 352 seronegative members of the cohort. A peripheral blood sample was collected from each donor, and TCR beta sequencing was performed on peripheral blood mononuclear cells. The Qiagen DNeasy Blood Extraction Kit was used to extract genomic DNA from the blood cell samples. As for this clone: Its antigen is still unknown.

The receptor comes from a woman aged 40 to 50 in good health and CMV-seronegative. Recombination joined TRBV5-4 with TRBJ2-1; a weak D assignment points to TRBD2 (5 bases agree). The source material was PBMCs. At the DNA level, the sequence is TGTGCCAGCAGCTTGCCTAGAGGGAGCGTTAATGAGCAGTTCTTC. This is translated as CASSLPRGSVNEQFF.